This T cell receptor beta chain is drawn from a study of CD8 T cells in Susac syndrome. RNA was extracted with the RNeasy kit, and a quantity of 0.5 to 1 ug was reverse transcribed using random hexamers. From the immunoSEQ multiplex PCR reads, TCRdb called clonotypes with MiXCR, one entry per CDR3 protein. The sample yields 210,000 or so distinct CDR3 sequences, about 94% seen once. The CDR3 is made up of 13 amino acids. Germline lookup yields CDR1 LGHNA and CDR2 YSLEER. V shed 2 bases and J shed 1 base, with 5 bases lying between them. The sequenced sample was CD4+ T cells from PBMCs. This chain connects TRBV4-3 to TRBJ2-5; the D is unclear. The receptor's source is a human donor with Susac syndrome. CDR3 bases: TGCGCCAGCAGCCAACGGGTCCAAGAGACCCAGTACTTC. Translation gives CASSQRVQETQYF.